This is a list of T cell receptor beta chains from one sample in a study of response to subunit inactivated influenza vaccine. TCRdb itself ran the RT-PCR reads through MiXCR, one entry per CDR3 protein. The table has about 800,000 distinct CDR3 sequences, 21% seen once. This material consisted of PBMCs from blood, taken more than 4 days after vaccination. The origin of the receptors is a man in his forties or fifties who received an inactivated influenza vaccine. Both conserved end residues are part of each CDR3. A D gene is named only where the DNA matches it firmly. Where a row states a size, it is once, few, many or the class of an expanded clone; other rows omit it.

v_call: TRBV4-3
clone_size: few
j_call: TRBJ2-1
d_call: TRBD1
cdr3_aa: CASSQEDRVTNEQFF
cdr3_nt: TGCGCCAGCAGCCAAGAGGACAGGGTTACCAATGAGCAGTTCTTC

v_call: TRBV7-2
clone_size: many
j_call: TRBJ2-7
d_call: -
cdr3_aa: CASSSTTYEQYF
cdr3_nt: TGTGCCAGCAGCTCAACGACGTACGAGCAGTACTTC

v_call: TRBV10-3
clone_size: -
j_call: TRBJ1-1
d_call: TRBD1
cdr3_aa: CAISESTGTARAFF
cdr3_nt: TGTGCCATCAGTGAGTCGACCGGGACAGCCCGAGCTTTCTTT

v_call: TRBV12-3/TRBV12-4
clone_size: few
j_call: TRBJ2-1
d_call: TRBD2
cdr3_aa: CASSFTSGRFTYNEQFF
cdr3_nt: TGTGCCAGCAGTTTCACTAGCGGGAGGTTCACCTACAATGAGCAGTTCTTC

v_call: TRBV4-1
clone_size: -
j_call: TRBJ2-2
d_call: -
cdr3_aa: CASSQGRGPGELFF
cdr3_nt: TGCGCCAGCAGCCAAGGCAGAGGCCCCGGGGAGCTGTTTTTT

v_call: TRBV7-2
clone_size: -
j_call: TRBJ1-2
d_call: -
cdr3_aa: CASSSGTFNYGYTF
cdr3_nt: TGTGCCAGCAGCTCGGGGACATTTAACTATGGCTACACCTTC

v_call: TRBV7-9
clone_size: -
j_call: TRBJ2-3
d_call: -
cdr3_aa: CASNAGVTDTQYF
cdr3_nt: TGTGCCAGCAACGCAGGGGTGACAGATACGCAGTATTTT

v_call: TRBV7-9
clone_size: few
j_call: TRBJ1-4
d_call: -
cdr3_aa: CASSPGLNEKLFF
cdr3_nt: TGTGCCAGCAGCCCAGGGCTCAACGAAAAACTGTTTTTT

v_call: TRBV12-3/TRBV12-4
clone_size: many
j_call: TRBJ1-3
d_call: -
cdr3_aa: CASSFGQSKAGNTIYF
cdr3_nt: TGTGCCAGCAGTTTTGGACAGTCTAAAGCTGGAAACACCATATATTTT

v_call: TRBV29-1
clone_size: few
j_call: TRBJ2-1
d_call: -
cdr3_aa: CSAGGIGYNEQFF
cdr3_nt: TGCAGCGCTGGGGGTATAGGATACAATGAGCAGTTCTTC

v_call: TRBV20-1
clone_size: -
j_call: TRBJ2-3
d_call: TRBD2
cdr3_aa: CSAPTGLAHTDTQYF
cdr3_nt: TGCAGTGCCCCAACGGGACTAGCCCACACAGATACGCAGTATTTT

v_call: TRBV7-2
clone_size: few
j_call: TRBJ1-5
d_call: -
cdr3_aa: CASRLRDMSNQPQHF
cdr3_nt: TGTGCCAGCAGACTCCGGGACATGAGCAATCAGCCCCAGCATTTT

v_call: TRBV10-2
clone_size: -
j_call: TRBJ2-7
d_call: -
cdr3_aa: CASSDVYEQYF
cdr3_nt: TGCGCCAGCAGTGATGTGTACGAGCAGTACTTC

v_call: TRBV5-1
clone_size: -
j_call: TRBJ2-5
d_call: TRBD2
cdr3_aa: CASSPGLTLQETQYF
cdr3_nt: TGCGCCAGCAGCCCGGGACTAACGTTACAAGAGACCCAGTACTTC

v_call: TRBV20-1
clone_size: many
j_call: TRBJ2-5
d_call: TRBD1
cdr3_aa: CSAENRGLYQETQYF
cdr3_nt: TGCAGTGCTGAAAACAGGGGGCTGTACCAAGAGACCCAGTACTTC

v_call: TRBV18
clone_size: few
j_call: TRBJ1-1
d_call: TRBD1
cdr3_aa: CASSHGTGEGLNTEAFF
cdr3_nt: TGTGCCAGCTCACACGGGACAGGGGAGGGCCTGAACACTGAAGCTTTCTTT